Below, one T cell receptor beta chain is given with its context. This entry is derived from a study of blood T cell repertoires in COVID-19. Turning to the study itself: Spain, Italy and the United States supplied samples that represented acute and convalescent COVID-19.

Germline CDR1 MGHRA, CDR2 YSYEKL. The CDR3 consists of 16 residues. The ends were cut back, 0 bases at V and 0 bases at J, with 8 bases in the middle. The authors' processing: Reference gene primer amplification gave nucleated cell count estimates. Only in-frame clones appear in the TCRdb table, and some are missing; sequencing was by immunoSEQ multiplex PCR. From that table come the V and J calls and clone size; the DNA was used to work out D and trimming. The table shows about 160,000 clones, with about 93% occurring only once. This clonotype was obtained from a woman aged 45-60 years with acute or convalescent COVID-19. The chain uses TRBV4-1 and TRBJ2-2; D is unresolved. Sequenced material: peripheral blood. The CDR3 bases are TGCGCCAGCAGCCAAGAAGAGGCTCCGAACACCGGGGAGCTGTTTTTT. Protein: CASSQEEAPNTGELFF.